This is a list of T cell receptor beta chains from one sample in a study of shared clonotypes between healthy human individuals. Sequenced by immunoSEQ multiplex PCR; TCRdb stores in-frame clones only, minus some. Of 980,000 or so clones in the sample, 76% were seen once. The specimen sequenced was memory CD4+ T cells sorted from blood. These receptors originate from a man aged 18-30 years in good health. Both conserved end residues are part of each CDR3. Each record gives: V gene, D gene, clone size, J gene, CDR3 DNA, CDR3 protein. A D gene is named only where the DNA matches it firmly. Where a row states a size, it is once, few, many or the class of an expanded clone; other rows omit it.

v_gene: TRBV5-1
d_gene: TRBD1
abundance: -
j_gene: TRBJ2-7
CDR3nt: TGCGCCAGCAGCTCAGGGGGCGAGCAGTACTTC
CDR3aa: CASSSGGEQYF

v_gene: TRBV18
d_gene: -
abundance: -
j_gene: TRBJ2-1
CDR3nt: TGTGCCAGCTCACCACCGGTAGGGGGAAGCTCCTACAATGAGCAGTTCTTC
CDR3aa: CASSPPVGGSSYNEQFF

v_gene: TRBV6-5
d_gene: TRBD1
abundance: few
j_gene: TRBJ1-2
CDR3nt: TGTGCCAGCAGTCCACAGGGGGATGGCTACACCTTC
CDR3aa: CASSPQGDGYTF

v_gene: TRBV15
d_gene: -
abundance: -
j_gene: TRBJ2-1
CDR3nt: TGTGCCACCAGCACCCCGGCAGGCCGAGTATCGTACAATGAGCAGTTCTTC
CDR3aa: CATSTPAGRVSYNEQFF

v_gene: TRBV10-1
d_gene: -
abundance: few
j_gene: TRBJ1-4
CDR3nt: TGCGCCAGCAGTGAACAGGGAACGGAAAAACTGTTTTTT
CDR3aa: CASSEQGTEKLFF

v_gene: TRBV27
d_gene: TRBD1
abundance: once
j_gene: TRBJ1-2
CDR3nt: TGTGCCAGCAGTGAACAGGGGGGAGGTGGCTACACCTTC
CDR3aa: CASSEQGGGGYTF

v_gene: TRBV18
d_gene: -
abundance: -
j_gene: TRBJ1-2
CDR3nt: TGTGCCAGCTCACCAGATTCCCAACATGGCTACACCTTC
CDR3aa: CASSPDSQHGYTF

v_gene: TRBV9
d_gene: -
abundance: -
j_gene: TRBJ2-3
CDR3nt: TGTGCCAGCAGCGATGGGCCCAGGGGAGGTATAGATACGCAGTATTTT
CDR3aa: CASSDGPRGGIDTQYF

v_gene: TRBV7-8
d_gene: -
abundance: -
j_gene: TRBJ2-1
CDR3nt: TGTGCCAGCAGCTTAGTCACGGGTGGGAGGAATGAGCAGTTCTTC
CDR3aa: CASSLVTGGRNEQFF

v_gene: TRBV7-2
d_gene: -
abundance: -
j_gene: TRBJ2-7
CDR3nt: TGTGCCAGCAGCTTAGGTACCAGGGAGAGCAACGAGCAGTACTTC
CDR3aa: CASSLGTRESNEQYF

v_gene: TRBV29-1
d_gene: -
abundance: few
j_gene: TRBJ2-1
CDR3nt: TGCAGCGCTTCGCAGGGGGGAATCAGCAATGAGCAGTTCTTC
CDR3aa: CSASQGGISNEQFF

v_gene: TRBV30
d_gene: TRBD1
abundance: -
j_gene: TRBJ2-7
CDR3nt: TGTGCCTGGAGTGTACGTGGGACAGCCTACGAGCAGTACTTC
CDR3aa: CAWSVRGTAYEQYF

v_gene: TRBV7-9
d_gene: -
abundance: -
j_gene: TRBJ1-1
CDR3nt: TGTGCCAGCAGCTTGGGGGAATTAACTGAAGCTTTCTTT
CDR3aa: CASSLGELTEAFF

v_gene: TRBV6-1
d_gene: TRBD2
abundance: once
j_gene: TRBJ2-3
CDR3nt: TGTGCCAGCAGTGAGACTTGGACTAGCGGGGGATTGCATACGCAGTATTTT
CDR3aa: CASSETWTSGGLHTQYF

v_gene: TRBV27
d_gene: -
abundance: -
j_gene: TRBJ2-7
CDR3nt: TGTGCCAGCAGACTCCCCAGCAGTGTAGGGGGGGAGCAGTACTTC
CDR3aa: CASRLPSSVGGEQYF

v_gene: TRBV19
d_gene: -
abundance: -
j_gene: TRBJ1-1
CDR3nt: TGTGCCAGTAGTAGGGGCCGTGGCACTGAAGCTTTCTTT
CDR3aa: CASSRGRGTEAFF

v_gene: TRBV7-2
d_gene: TRBD2
abundance: -
j_gene: TRBJ2-7
CDR3nt: TGTGCCAGCAGCTCCGGACTAGCTACCTCCTACGAGCAGTACTTC
CDR3aa: CASSSGLATSYEQYF

v_gene: TRBV29-1
d_gene: -
abundance: few
j_gene: TRBJ1-2
CDR3nt: TGCAGCGTTGATAGCGGGCTACCCAGCTCCTATGGCTACACCTTC
CDR3aa: CSVDSGLPSSYGYTF

v_gene: TRBV5-1
d_gene: -
abundance: -
j_gene: TRBJ2-2
CDR3nt: TGCGCCAGCAGCTTGGAAGGCAGAACCGGGGAGCTGTTTTTT
CDR3aa: CASSLEGRTGELFF

v_gene: TRBV6-6
d_gene: -
abundance: -
j_gene: TRBJ2-2
CDR3nt: TGTGCCAGCAGTTACTCTAGCGGAGAAGGGACCGGGGAGCTGTTTTTT
CDR3aa: CASSYSSGEGTGELFF

v_gene: TRBV28
d_gene: -
abundance: many
j_gene: TRBJ1-2
CDR3nt: TGTGCCAGCAGCGAGGACCGGAACTATGGCTACACCTTC
CDR3aa: CASSEDRNYGYTF

v_gene: TRBV5-1
d_gene: TRBD1
abundance: -
j_gene: TRBJ1-1
CDR3nt: TGCGCCAGCAGCCTGGGACAGGGGGCCACTGAAGCTTTCTTT
CDR3aa: CASSLGQGATEAFF